The 13 T cell receptor beta chains given below trace back to one sample, sequenced in a study of T cell clonality in common variable immunodeficiency. Sequencing used immunoSEQ multiplex PCR; TCRdb keeps in-frame clones, though not all of them. Found here are tens of thousands of clones, no singletons; the ten largest cover around 6.3%. Sample: peripheral blood mononuclear cells. All receptors derive from a person aged 18 to 70 in good health.

This clone was detected ten times or more. The sequence runs out 3 residues before the end of the CDR3; the remainder is reconstructed from the germline J gene. V usage is TRBV19 and J usage is TRBJ1-1, with a weak D call TRBD1 (6 bases). Germline lookup yields CDR1 LNHDA and CDR2 SQIVND (reference sequence). The CDR3 contains 16 residues. V lost 7 bases and J 1 base, leaving 19 bases between the germline ends. CDR3 DNA, as far as it was read: TGTGCCAGTACCAACCCGGCCAGGGGAGGGAACACTGAA. Its translation: CASTNPARGGNTE. The CDR3, in full, reads CASTNPARGGNTEAFF.

This clone occurred many times. Coverage ceases 3 residues before the CDR3 finishes, and the germline J gene fills in the end. This rearrangement joins TRBV18 to TRBJ1-2; D possibly corresponds to TRBD1 (6 bases). The CDR3 runs 13 residues. CDR1 is KGHSH and CDR2 is LQKENI in the germline V gene. CDR3 DNA, as far as it was read: TGTGCCAGCTCACGACGACAGGAGCTGGGC. Protein: CASSRRQELG. The full CDR3 is CASSRRQELGYTF.

As to this clone: This may arise from a read error, as a much more abundant clone is one base away. From the germline J gene comes the end of the CDR3, since the read stops 3 residues before it. This chain connects TRBV18 to TRBJ1-4; the match to TRBD1 covers 10 bases. The germline CDR1 and CDR2 sequences are KGHSH and LQKENI. This CDR3 comprises 15 residues. CDR3 bases read: TGTGCCAGCTCCCGACAGGGGGCTGGGGCCAACGTA. The encoded protein is CASSRQGAGANV. The whole CDR3 protein is CASSRQGAGANVLFF.

This clone appeared many times. The CDR3 extends 3 residues past the end of the read, so its final part is completed from the germline J gene. The J gene is TRBJ2-3, the V gene TRBV20-1; TRBD2 aligns across 12 bases. Unmatched junction bases numbered 4, after V lost 3 bases and J lost 3 bases. This CDR3 spans 15 amino acids. CDR1 and CDR2 (germline): DFQATT, SNEGSKA (reference sequence). The covered CDR3 bases are TGCAGTGCTAGGCCGGGACTAGCGGGTACAGATACG. Translating gives CSARPGLAGTDT. The complete CDR3 reads CSARPGLAGTDTQYF.

As regards this clone: The CDR3 end is not reached by the read, which stops 3 residues before it; the germline J gene fills it in. The chain couples TRBV18 to TRBJ1-2; D gene unclear. The CDR3 has 17 amino acids. The germline V gene has CDR1 KGHSH and CDR2 LQKENI. The part of the CDR3 DNA that was read is TGTGCCAGCTCACCCGACACCCGGCTTACTCGCTCCTACGAC. Translating gives CASSPDTRLTRSYD. The whole CDR3 protein reads CASSPDTRLTRSYDYTF. Together with reference TRBV18 and TRBJ1-2, the CDR3 gives the full variable domain: NAGVMQNPRHLVRRRGQEARLRCSPMKGHSHVYWYRQLPEEGLKFMVYLQKENIIDESGMPKERFSAEFPKEGPSILRIQQVVRGDSAAYFCASSPDTRLTRSYDYTFGSGTRLTVV.

Ten or more counts support this clone. Read sequence stops 3 residues before the CDR3 end, and the germline J gene provides the missing end. The rearrangement uses TRBV5-1 and TRBJ2-3, with a tentative D call TRBD2 (5 bases). This CDR3 is 14 amino acids long. CDR1 is SGHRS, CDR2 YFSETQ, per germline. The germline V and J ends were trimmed by 2 bases and 4 bases, with 11 bases remaining between them. CDR3 DNA (partial): TGCGCCAGCAGCTTCGGCAATAGCGCAGATACG. Translation: CASSFGNSADT. The entire CDR3 protein is CASSFGNSADTQYF.

On this clone itself: The read halts 3 residues ahead of the CDR3 end, with the missing end drawn from the germline J gene. The chain couples TRBV7-2 to TRBJ2-2; no reliable D call. This CDR3 has 12 residues. The germline V gene encodes CDR1 SGHTA and CDR2 FQGNSA. This CDR3 is CASSFYNSPLFF. The part of the CDR3 DNA that was read is TGTGCCAGCAGTTTCTATAATTCACCG.

This clone occurred many times. The read ends 3 residues shy of where the CDR3 ends; the end is completed using the germline J gene. The chain combines TRBV7-9 with TRBJ2-1; D is possibly TRBD1 (5 bases). The CDR3 covers 13 residues. Trimming removed 5 bases at V and 4 bases at J, with 9 bases between. Germline-derived CDR1 and CDR2 are SEHNR and FQNEAQ (reference sequence). The CDR3 loop is CASSLQVYNEQFF. CDR3 DNA (partial): TGTGCCAGCAGCCTACAGGTTTACAATGAG.

This clone came up many times. The CDR3 is cut off 3 residues early in the read; its end comes from the germline J gene. The chain carries TRBV6-2 or TRBV6-3 and TRBJ2-3; TRBD2 matches at 10 bases. The V gene end was trimmed by 0 bases and the J gene end by 2 bases; junction bases not matched to a gene: 5. This CDR3 is built from 17 residues. Germline CDR1 reads MNHEY; CDR2 reads SVGEGT. The sequenced part of the CDR3 DNA is TGTGCCAGCAGTTACTCGTTCCTAGCGGGAGCCACAGATACG. Amino acids: CASSYSFLAGATDT. The whole CDR3 reads CASSYSFLAGATDTQYF.

This clone appeared many times. The sequenced fragment ends 3 residues before the CDR3 boundary, so the rest is inferred from the germline J gene. V is TRBV6-2 or TRBV6-3 and J is TRBJ2-2; 8 bases are shared with TRBD1. The CDR3 is 14 amino acids. CDR1 is MNHEY, CDR2 SVGEGT, per germline. The CDR3 sequence is CASSYGQGSRKLFF. The DNA read from the CDR3 is TGTGCCAGCAGTTACGGACAGGGCAGCAGGAAG.

This clone was seen at least ten times. This chain's CDR3 is CASSPTGVGNTIYF. The part of the CDR3 DNA that was read is TGCGCCAGCAGCCCCACAGGGGTCGGAAACACC. The chain is built from TRBV5-1 and TRBJ1-3; TRBD1 matches 7 bases. From the germline J gene comes the end of the CDR3, since the read stops 3 residues before it. After removal of 4 bases from V and 4 bases from J, the junction contained 5 bases not matched to a gene. The CDR3 has 14 residues. Germline CDR1 is SGHRS and CDR2 is YFSETQ.

This clone was picked up a small number of times. The read comes to an end 3 residues before the CDR3 does, leaving the germline J gene to fill in the end. The V gene is TRBV19, the J gene TRBJ1-2, with D perhaps TRBD1 (5 bases). The CDR3 sequence is 14 residues long. Germline V gene sequence: CDR1 LNHDA, CDR2 SQIVND (reference sequence). CDR3 loop: CASSGGTRSHDYTF. The part of the CDR3 DNA that was read is TGTGCCAGTAGTGGGGGGACTAGATCCCACGAC.

This clone was detected many times. The read finishes 3 residues shy of the CDR3 end, and the germline J gene is used to complete it. The chain employs TRBV10-3 and TRBJ2-7, with D possibly being TRBD2 (6 bases). From germline, CDR1 is ENHRY and CDR2 SYGVKD. The CDR3 length is 14 residues. V lost 7 bases and J 6 bases, leaving 19 bases between the germline ends. The CDR3 bases that were read are TGTGCCATCAATCCGGGACTCGCCGCTATCGAG. Protein product: CAINPGLAAIE. The whole CDR3 protein is CAINPGLAAIEQYF.